The next 28 T cell receptor beta chains were all read from a single sample in a study of a mutant IDH1 vaccine in newly diagnosed glioma. Sequencing used immunoSEQ multiplex PCR; TCRdb keeps in-frame clones, though not all of them. The sample contains about 96,000 clones, around 80% of which appear only once. The time point: baseline, week 1 (first vaccination visit). Treatment noted: pre-vaccination baseline after standard-of-care therapy. The sample was PBMCs, taken from a glioma patient treated with radiotherapy, temozolomide or both. The receptors originated from a man aged 35-49 years with glioma.

This clone occurred once. This chain uses TRBV5-5 with TRBJ2-1; 8 nucleotides match TRBD2. CDR1 and CDR2 (germline): SGHKS, YYEKEE (reference sequence). The CDR3 runs 15 residues. V trimming: 1 base; J trimming: 8 bases; junction bases outside the gene matches: 8. CDR3 region: CASSLLAGSRDEQFF. DNA of the CDR3: TGTGCCAGCAGCTTGTTAGCGGGGTCCAGGGATGAGCAGTTCTTC.

A word on this clone: At the DNA level, this CDR3 is encoded by other sequences in the same sample as well. This chain uses TRBV30 with TRBJ2-2, with D possibly matching TRBD1 (8 bases). Trimming removed 3 bases at V and 1 base at J, with 12 bases between. Germline V CDR1 and CDR2: GTSNPN, SVGIG (reference sequence). The CDR3 extends over 15 amino acids. The CDR3 DNA is TGTGCCTGGAGGGGGGGGACAGGGAACACCGGGGAGCTGTTTTTT. Its translation: CAWRGGTGNTGELFF. Full variable domain (remainder filled in from reference TRBV30 and TRBJ2-2): SQTIHQWPATLVQPVGSPLSLECTVEGTSNPNLYWYRQAAGRGLQLLFYSVGIGQISSEVPQNLSASRPQDRQFILSSKKLLLSDSGFYLCAWRGGTGNTGELFFGEGSRLTVL.

J is TRBJ2-3 and V is TRBV30; tentatively, D is TRBD1 or TRBD2 (5 bases each). V lost 1 base, J lost 0 bases, and 11 bases lay in between. The CDR3 sequence is 15 residues long. In germline, CDR1 is GTSNPN, CDR2 SVGIG (reference sequence). CDR3: CAWSEGPRSTDTQYF. CDR3 sequence (DNA): TGTGCCTGGAGTGAGGGACCAAGGAGCACAGATACGCAGTATTTT.

This chain links TRBV6-5 with TRBJ1-4; 8 bases agree with TRBD1. V lost 2 bases and J lost 6; bases outside the gene matches: 5. Germline V gene data show CDR1 as MNHEY and CDR2 as SVGAGI. CDR3 length: 15 amino acids. The CDR3 DNA reads TGTGCCAGCAGTTACGGGGTGACAGGGGATGAAAAACTGTTTTTT. Amino acid sequence: CASSYGVTGDEKLFF.

This sequence joins TRBV7-2 and TRBJ1-3; TRBD1 is a possible D gene (6 bases). The germline gives CDR1 SGHTA, CDR2 FQGNSA. The V end lost 2 bases, the J end lost 4 bases, and 9 bases lay between the germline ends. The CDR3 spans 14 residues. CDR3 region: CASSLSGEGNTIYF. For the CDR3, the DNA is TGTGCCAGCAGCTTATCAGGGGAAGGAAACACCATATATTTT.

A single count supports this clone. J is TRBJ1-1 and V is TRBV7-2; D is perhaps TRBD1 (6 bases). Germline V gives CDR1 SGHTA, CDR2 FQGNSA. The CDR3 is 15 amino acids. Trimming pared 1 base from V and 6 bases from J, leaving 15 bases between. The CDR3 region has the DNA TGTGCCAGCAGCTTAGACTTCAGGGGCCCATCTGAAGCTTTCTTT. This encodes CASSLDFRGPSEAFF.

This clone turned up a few times. The rearrangement joins TRBV7-2 to TRBJ1-5; D uncertain. V lost 5 bases, J lost 2 bases, and 10 bases lay in between. CDR3 size: 14 residues. Germline V gene data show CDR1 as SGHTA and CDR2 as FQGNSA. The CDR3 sequence: CASSREGGNQPQHF. The CDR3 DNA reads as TGTGCCAGCAGCCGAGAGGGCGGCAATCAGCCCCAGCATTTT.

J is TRBJ1-6 and V is TRBV7-2, with 8 bases matching TRBD1. The CDR3 consists of 14 residues. V lost 5 bases to trimming and J lost 7 bases; unmatched junction nucleotides: 4. Germline CDR1 reads SGHTA; CDR2 reads FQGNSA. CDR3 sequence: CASSQGQGNSPLHF. CDR3 DNA: TGTGCCAGCAGCCAAGGACAGGGAAATTCACCCCTCCACTTT.

This chain uses TRBV5-4 with TRBJ1-2; D gene unclear. In germline, CDR1 is SGHNT, CDR2 YYREEE (reference sequence). The V and J ends lost 0 bases and 4 bases respectively, with 13 bases between them. The CDR3 has 15 residues. CDR3 residues: CASSLGKRPLYGYTF. CDR3 DNA sequence: TGTGCCAGCAGCTTGGGGAAAAGACCTCTCTATGGCTACACCTTC. Supplemented by reference TRBV5-4 and TRBJ1-2, the full variable domain reads ETGVTQSPTHLIKTRGQQVTLRCSSQSGHNTVSWYQQALGQGPQFIFQYYREEENGRGNFPPRFSGLQFPNYSSELNVNALELDDSALYLCASSLGKRPLYGYTFGSGTRLTVV.

The V and J genes are TRBV5-4 and TRBJ2-7; the match to TRBD1 covers 8 bases. The CDR3 consists of 16 residues. Trimming at V came to 2 bases and at J to 4 bases, leaving 11 bases not matched to a gene. Germline lookup yields CDR1 SGHNT and CDR2 YYREEE (reference sequence). The CDR3 nucleotides are TGTGCCAGCAGCTTCGGACAGGGAGGTGGAGGGTACGAGCAGTACTTC. Protein product: CASSFGQGGGGYEQYF.

V and J are TRBV5-4 and TRBJ2-3, with TRBD1 identical over 8 bases. The CDR3 runs to 15 residues. Trimming cost V 2 bases and J 7 bases; bases outside gene matches: 9. In germline, CDR1 is SGHNT, CDR2 YYREEE (reference sequence). The CDR3 DNA is TGTGCCAGCAGCTTCCCGGGACAGGCCGAGAATACGCAGTATTTT. As protein: CASSFPGQAENTQYF.

V is TRBV14 and J is TRBJ1-1; D gene unclear. Germline loops: CDR1 SGHDN, CDR2 FVKESK. This CDR3 has 13 residues. The V end lost 0 bases, the J end lost 7 bases, and 9 bases lay between the germline ends. The CDR3: CASSQDRLGEAFF. CDR3 sequence (DNA): TGTGCCAGCAGCCAAGATCGCTTAGGTGAAGCTTTCTTT.

The V and J genes are TRBV7-2 and TRBJ1-5; D possibly corresponds to TRBD1 (6 bases). Germline V gene lookup returns CDR1 SGHTA and CDR2 FQGNSA. Trimming shortened V by 5 bases and J by 7 bases, and 9 bases separated the two germline ends. The CDR3 sequence is 12 residues long. The DNA for the CDR3 is TGTGCCAGCAGCCCTGGGGGCCAGCCCCAGCATTTT. This sequence encodes CASSPGGQPQHF.

This sequence joins TRBV12-2 and TRBJ2-4; the D call in the table, TRBD1, was not verified against the DNA. TRBV12-2 is a known pseudogene. This CDR3 is built from 16 residues. In DNA form, the CDR3 reads TGTGCAAGTCGCTCCCGGGACAGGGGAGATAGGAACATTCAGTACTTC. It encodes CASRSRDRGDRNIQYF.

This chain joins TRBV6-1 and TRBJ2-7, with 13 positions matching TRBD2. This CDR3 is 15 amino acids long. Germline trimming cut 2 bases from V and 4 bases from J; bases unmatched to any gene: 2. In germline, CDR1 is MNHNS, CDR2 SASEGT. The CDR3 sequence is CASSELLAGGYEQYF. CDR3 bases: TGTGCCAGCAGTGAACTACTAGCGGGAGGGTACGAGCAGTACTTC.

The V and J genes are TRBV7-9 and TRBJ2-3; tentative D call: TRBD2 (5 bases). The V gene's germline CDR1 is SEHNR and CDR2 FQNEAQ (reference sequence). The germline V and J ends were trimmed by 1 base and 4 bases, with 18 bases remaining between them. CDR3 length: 17 amino acids. This chain's CDR3 is CASSLGRTHKPPDTQYF. For the CDR3, the DNA is TGTGCCAGCAGCTTAGGCCGGACTCATAAACCCCCAGATACGCAGTATTTT.

This chain joins TRBV30 and TRBJ2-5; 12 bases agree with TRBD2. Germline CDR1 GTSNPN, CDR2 SVGIG (reference sequence). The length of the CDR3 is 16 residues. With 2 bases clipped from V and 5 bases from J, the junction kept 9 bases outside the gene matches. CDR3 amino acids: CAWSTGLAGRGETQYF. For the CDR3, the DNA is TGTGCCTGGAGTACAGGACTAGCGGGGAGGGGGGAGACCCAGTACTTC.

The chain uses TRBV30 and TRBJ1-2; possible D gene TRBD1, 6 bases. The CDR3 length is 14 residues. Trimming left V 2 bases short and J 4 bases short, with 14 bases between. Per germline, CDR1 GTSNPN and CDR2 SVGIG (reference sequence). This chain's CDR3 is CAWSSGADRYGYTF. The CDR3 nucleotides are TGTGCCTGGAGTTCAGGGGCAGACCGCTATGGCTACACCTTC. Variable domain in full (rest from reference TRBV30 and TRBJ1-2): SQTIHQWPATLVQPVGSPLSLECTVEGTSNPNLYWYRQAAGRGLQLLFYSVGIGQISSEVPQNLSASRPQDRQFILSSKKLLLSDSGFYLCAWSSGADRYGYTFGSGTRLTVV.

The chain joins TRBV19 to TRBJ1-5; possibly TRBD1 for D (5 bases). This CDR3 spans 16 amino acids. Trimming left V 6 bases short and J 4 bases short, with 19 bases between. The V gene's germline CDR1 is LNHDA and CDR2 SQIVND (reference sequence). The CDR3 is CASRIDSGRGNQPQHF. The CDR3 bases are TGTGCCAGTAGGATCGATTCGGGACGGGGAAATCAGCCCCAGCATTTT.

This rearrangement joins TRBV7-6 to TRBJ2-3; TRBD2 agrees at 9 bases. The CDR3 spans 15 residues. V trimming: 2 bases; J trimming: 2 bases; junction bases outside the gene matches: 2. Germline V gives CDR1 SGHVS, CDR2 FNYEAQ. The CDR3 is CASSLLAGTTDTQYF. The CDR3 DNA reads as TGTGCCAGCAGCTTACTAGCGGGAACCACAGATACGCAGTATTTT.

The chain carries TRBV30 and TRBJ2-1; 8 nucleotides align to TRBD2. The CDR3 totals 15 residues. The J segment lost 8 bases and the V segment lost 0 bases, leaving 9 bases of the junction unmatched. CDR1 is GTSNPN, CDR2 SVGIG, per germline (reference sequence). The CDR3 region is CAWSVTGGAWHEQFF. The CDR3 DNA sequence: TGTGCCTGGAGTGTTACGGGGGGGGCCTGGCATGAGCAGTTCTTC.

The rearrangement links TRBV19 to TRBJ2-2; either TRBD1 or TRBD2 may fit D (6 bases each). The CDR3 extends over 15 amino acids. Trimming removed 6 bases from V and 5 bases from J, with 16 bases in between. Germline V gene lookup returns CDR1 LNHDA and CDR2 SQIVND (reference sequence). CDR3 region: CASSAGHSSTGELFF. The CDR3 nucleotides are TGTGCCAGTAGCGCGGGACACTCAAGTACCGGGGAGCTGTTTTTT.

The gene calls are TRBV6-4 and TRBJ2-2; 14 nucleotides agree with TRBD2. Per the germline V gene, CDR1 is MRHNA and CDR2 is SNTAGT. After removal of 6 bases from V and 2 bases from J, the junction contained 5 bases not matched to a gene. The CDR3 runs to 17 residues. For the CDR3, the DNA is TGTGCCAGCAGCAGGACTAGCGGGGGGACCAACACCGGGGAGCTGTTTTTT. Residues: CASSRTSGGTNTGELFF.

V is TRBV7-2 and J is TRBJ1-2; possible D gene TRBD1, 5 bases. Germline CDR1 SGHTA, CDR2 FQGNSA. Trimming shortened V by 2 bases and J by 3 bases, and 16 bases separated the two germline ends. The CDR3 length is 16 residues. As DNA, the CDR3 is TGTGCCAGCAGCTTAACCCCCCAGGGTCGCGACTATGGCTACACCTTC. This encodes CASSLTPQGRDYGYTF.

This clone was observed once. V is TRBV9 and J is TRBJ2-5; D is possibly TRBD2 (6 bases). CDR3 length: 15 residues. V was trimmed by 0 bases and J by 1 base, leaving 10 bases between them. CDR1 and CDR2 (germline): SGDLS, YYNGEE. The CDR3 sequence: CASSVDRGSQETQYF. In DNA, the CDR3 is TGTGCCAGCAGCGTAGATCGGGGGAGCCAAGAGACCCAGTACTTC.

The chain combines TRBV6-6 with TRBJ2-2; TRBD1 matches 8 bases. Germline values: CDR1 MNHNY, CDR2 SVGAGI (reference sequence). The CDR3 loop spans 14 amino acids. With V trimmed by 4 bases and J by 4 bases, 2 bases remained unmatched. The CDR3 protein is CASSSGTGTGELFF. CDR3 in DNA: TGTGCCAGCAGTTCTGGGACAGGCACCGGGGAGCTGTTTTTT.

The V call is TRBV19, the J call TRBJ2-1; D remains unclear. Germline CDR1 and CDR2: LNHDA and SQIVND (reference sequence). V was trimmed by 4 bases and J by 6 bases, leaving 16 bases between them. The CDR3 sequence is 15 residues long. DNA of the CDR3: TGTGCCAGTAGTAACGGTCCCTCCCGAGCCAATGAGCAGTTCTTC. Protein sequence: CASSNGPSRANEQFF.

J is TRBJ2-6 and V is TRBV7-9; D tentatively fits TRBD1 or TRBD2 (5 bases each). The V end lost 5 bases, the J end lost 0 bases, and 8 bases lay between the germline ends. Germline V lookup: CDR1 SEHNR, CDR2 FQNEAQ (reference sequence). The CDR3 is made up of 15 amino acids. In DNA form, the CDR3 reads TGTGCCAGCAGCCGGGACGGCTCTGGGGCCAACGTCCTGACTTTC. It codes for CASSRDGSGANVLTF.